This is a list of T cell receptor beta chains from one sample in a study of technical replicates of blood from several donors. Libraries were prepared by immunoSEQ multiplex PCR; TCRdb keeps only in-frame clonotypes and omits some of them. The data contain around 30,000 clones, approximately 94% of them singletons. The sequenced sample consisted of PBMCs. The receptors originated from a human donor in good health. Some clones in this sample may be carry-over from other donors' samples. The CDR3 runs from the conserved cysteine through the conserved F or W. Fields, in order: J gene, V gene, clone size, CDR3 protein. Expanded clones get a size class; other rows say once, few or many, or leave the size out.

>TRBJ2-7|TRBV5-4|NA
CASSWRDRDYEQYF
>TRBJ2-3|TRBV7-9|NA
CASSLAGNTDTQYF
>TRBJ2-7|TRBV28|NA
CASSPELLRSRRTSYEQYF
>TRBJ2-3|TRBV9|NA
CASSGTGTDTQYF
>TRBJ2-1|TRBV7-3|NA
CASSYRTSGLNEQFF
>TRBJ1-1|TRBV29-1|NA
CSAGTENTEAFF
>TRBJ1-2|TRBV11-1|NA
CASSLFYVPGGYGYTF
>TRBJ1-3|TRBV4-3|once
CASSQDRGPFSGNTIYF
>TRBJ1-1|TRBV2|NA
CAGAGEGITEAFF
>TRBJ1-6|TRBV6-1|NA
CATPGGGGNSPLHF
>TRBJ2-3|TRBV30|NA
CAWGLADYETSPDTQYF
>TRBJ2-7|TRBV5-8|NA
CASSLSGMSSYEQYF
>TRBJ1-1|TRBV11-2|NA
CASSPGGRLGAEAFF
>TRBJ2-7|TRBV5-1|NA
CASSFSGGSYEQYF
>TRBJ2-4|TRBV13|NA
CASSLDGAKNIQYF
>TRBJ2-7|TRBV29-1|NA
CSVGLAYEQYF
>TRBJ1-6|TRBV15|NA
CATSRDDREISPLHF
>TRBJ2-7|TRBV18|NA
CASSPGQDFLRGQYF
>TRBJ1-2|TRBV9|NA
CASSVGQANYGYTF
>TRBJ1-1|TRBV4-2|NA
CASSQAGGNTEAFF
>TRBJ1-2|TRBV7-2|NA
CASTSQGAGLFYTF
>TRBJ2-7|TRBV10-3|NA
CAISEPGTSTYEQYF
>TRBJ1-1|TRBV11-1|NA
CASSVGTGVMNTEAFF
>TRBJ1-6|TRBV7-8|NA
CASSSGTTNSPLHF
>TRBJ1-3|TRBV7-8|NA
CASSPRGSGNTIYF
>TRBJ2-7|TRBV19|few
CASSRTGGTLEQYF
>TRBJ1-5|TRBV4-1|NA
CASSQVTGYDQPQHF
>TRBJ2-7|TRBV5-6|NA
CASSFLSGTGVHEQYF
>TRBJ1-1|TRBV27|NA
CASSLLGGKRTEAFF
>TRBJ1-3|TRBV7-2|NA
CASSFEGSSGNTIYF
>TRBJ2-2|TRBV30|NA
CAFIPAITGTGELFF
>TRBJ2-3|TRBV7-2|NA
CASSLSVGGARDTQYF